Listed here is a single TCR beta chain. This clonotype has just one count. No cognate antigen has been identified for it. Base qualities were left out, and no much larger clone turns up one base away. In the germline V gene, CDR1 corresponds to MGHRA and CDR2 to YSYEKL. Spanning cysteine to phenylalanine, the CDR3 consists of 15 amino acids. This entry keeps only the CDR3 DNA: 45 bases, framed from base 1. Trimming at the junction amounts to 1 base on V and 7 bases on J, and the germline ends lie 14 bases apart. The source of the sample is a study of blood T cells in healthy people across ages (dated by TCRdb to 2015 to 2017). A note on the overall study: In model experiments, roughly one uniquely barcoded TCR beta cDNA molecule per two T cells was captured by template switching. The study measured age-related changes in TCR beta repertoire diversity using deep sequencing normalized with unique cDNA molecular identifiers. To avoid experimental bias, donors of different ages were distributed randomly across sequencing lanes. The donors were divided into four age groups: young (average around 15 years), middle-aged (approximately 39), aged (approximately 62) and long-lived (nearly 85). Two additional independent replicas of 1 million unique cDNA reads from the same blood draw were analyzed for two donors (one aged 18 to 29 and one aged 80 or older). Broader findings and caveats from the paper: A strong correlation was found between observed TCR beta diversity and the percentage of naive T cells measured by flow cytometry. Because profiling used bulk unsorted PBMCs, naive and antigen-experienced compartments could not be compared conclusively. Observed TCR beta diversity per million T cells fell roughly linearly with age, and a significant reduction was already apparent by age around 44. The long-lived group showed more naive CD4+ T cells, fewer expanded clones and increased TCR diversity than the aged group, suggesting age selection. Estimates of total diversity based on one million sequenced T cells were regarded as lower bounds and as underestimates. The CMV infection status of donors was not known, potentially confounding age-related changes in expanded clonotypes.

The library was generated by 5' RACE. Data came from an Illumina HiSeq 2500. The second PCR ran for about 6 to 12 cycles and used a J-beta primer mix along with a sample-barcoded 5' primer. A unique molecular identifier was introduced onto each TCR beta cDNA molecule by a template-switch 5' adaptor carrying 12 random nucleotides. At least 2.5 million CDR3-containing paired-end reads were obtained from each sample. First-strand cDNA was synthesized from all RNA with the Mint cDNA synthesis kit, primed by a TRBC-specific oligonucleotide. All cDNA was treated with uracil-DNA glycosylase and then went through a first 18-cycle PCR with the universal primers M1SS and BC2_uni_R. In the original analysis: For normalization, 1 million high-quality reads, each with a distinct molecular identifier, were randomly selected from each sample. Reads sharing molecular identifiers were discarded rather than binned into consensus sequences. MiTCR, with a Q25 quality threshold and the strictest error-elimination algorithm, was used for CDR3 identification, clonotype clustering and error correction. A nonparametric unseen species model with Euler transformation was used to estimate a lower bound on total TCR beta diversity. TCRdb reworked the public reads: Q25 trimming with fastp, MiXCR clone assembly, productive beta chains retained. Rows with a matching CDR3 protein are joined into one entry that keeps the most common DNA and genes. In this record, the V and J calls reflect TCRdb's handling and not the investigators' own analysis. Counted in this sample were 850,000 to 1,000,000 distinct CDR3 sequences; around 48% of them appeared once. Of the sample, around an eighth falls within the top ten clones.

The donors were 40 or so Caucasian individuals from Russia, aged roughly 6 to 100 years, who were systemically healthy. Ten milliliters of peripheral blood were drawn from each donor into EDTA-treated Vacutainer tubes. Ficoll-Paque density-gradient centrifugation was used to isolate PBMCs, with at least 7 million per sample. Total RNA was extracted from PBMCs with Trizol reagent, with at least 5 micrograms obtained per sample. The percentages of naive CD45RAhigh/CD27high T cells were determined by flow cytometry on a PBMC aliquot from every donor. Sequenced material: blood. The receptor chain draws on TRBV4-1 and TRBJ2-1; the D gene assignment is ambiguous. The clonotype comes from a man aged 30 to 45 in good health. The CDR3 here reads CASSQGRQAPNEQFF. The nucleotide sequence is TGCGCCAGCAGCCAAGGCCGGCAGGCCCCAAATGAGCAGTTCTTC.